The rows below give T cell receptor beta chains drawn from one sample of a study of cytomegalovirus exposure and HLA in healthy donors. TCRdb's table, derived via immunoSEQ multiplex PCR, lists solely in-frame clones and lacks some. The table shows over 150,000 clones, with approximately 80% occurring only once. The sample comprised PBMCs. These TCRs come from a man under 40 in good health and CMV-seropositive. The CDR3 runs from the conserved cysteine through the conserved F or W. D genes are given only for firm matches. Only part of the rows carry a size: once, few, many, or a class if the clone is expanded.

J	D	size	V	CDR3	DNA
TRBJ2-5	TRBD2	.	TRBV5-6	CASSPGLAVIQETQYF	TGTGCCAGCAGCCCGGGACTAGCGGTAATCCAAGAGACCCAGTACTTC
TRBJ2-1	TRBD1	.	TRBV19	CASRGDRGIDEQFF	TGTGCCAGTAGGGGTGACAGGGGGATCGATGAGCAGTTCTTC
TRBJ2-1	TRBD2	few	TRBV25-1	CASMLASGRSYNEQFF	TGTGCCAGCATGCTGGCTAGCGGGAGGTCCTACAATGAGCAGTTCTTC
TRBJ1-5	.	.	TRBV7-2	CASSPIPYSNQPQHF	TGTGCCAGCAGCCCCATCCCCTATAGCAATCAGCCCCAGCATTTT
TRBJ2-1	TRBD2	.	TRBV27	CASSRLAGGNEQFF	TGTGCCAGCAGTCGCCTAGCGGGAGGTAATGAGCAGTTCTTC
TRBJ2-3	TRBD2	.	TRBV9	CASSVVTSSTDTQYF	TGTGCCAGCAGCGTAGTGACTAGCAGCACAGATACGCAGTATTTT
TRBJ2-3	.	.	TRBV27	CASSFGGGDTDTQYF	TGTGCCAGCAGTTTTGGAGGAGGGGACACAGATACGCAGTATTTT
TRBJ2-5	.	.	TRBV18	CASSPRELETQYF	TGTGCCAGCTCACCTCGGGAACTGGAGACCCAGTACTTC
TRBJ1-2	.	.	TRBV29-1	CSVEDLGGRYGYTF	TGCAGCGTTGAAGATCTAGGGGGTCGCTATGGCTACACCTTC
TRBJ2-6	TRBD2	few	TRBV14	CASSQGRLAGRASGANVLTF	TGTGCCAGCAGCCAAGGACGACTAGCGGGACGCGCCTCTGGGGCCAACGTCCTGACTTTC
TRBJ1-2	.	few	TRBV30	CAWMLEGYGYTF	TGTGCCTGGATGCTGGAGGGATATGGCTACACCTTC
TRBJ2-7	.	.	TRBV2	CASDGVEGEQYF	TGTGCCAGCGACGGGGTAGAAGGCGAGCAGTACTTC
TRBJ1-1	.	once	TRBV11-2	CASSLDRRDTEAFF	TGTGCCAGCAGCTTAGACAGGAGGGACACTGAAGCTTTCTTT
TRBJ2-1	.	.	TRBV28	CASRASEYNEQFF	TGTGCCAGCAGGGCTAGCGAGTACAATGAGCAGTTCTTC
TRBJ2-7	.	.	TRBV10-3	CATRESGKNYEQYF	TGTGCCACCAGGGAGAGCGGCAAAAACTACGAGCAGTACTTC
TRBJ2-1	.	few	TRBV19	CASNDDREDEQFF	TGTGCCAGTAACGACGACAGGGAGGACGAGCAGTTCTTC
TRBJ2-7	.	few	TRBV11-2	CASSLDRGYEQYF	TGTGCCAGCAGCTTAGATCGGGGCTACGAGCAGTACTTC
TRBJ2-3	.	.	TRBV7-9	CASSFFQGGTQYF	TGTGCCAGCAGCTTTTTTCAGGGAGGTACGCAGTATTTT
TRBJ2-2	TRBD1	.	TRBV9	CASSVWGTGNTGELFF	TGTGCCAGCAGCGTCTGGGGGACAGGGAACACCGGGGAGCTGTTTTTT
TRBJ2-7	TRBD2	.	TRBV28	CASTSLGGAFSYEQYF	TGTGCCAGCACCTCCCTCGGGGGGGCTTTCTCCTACGAGCAGTACTTC
TRBJ1-2	.	.	TRBV6-5	CASRRGSYGYTF	TGTGCCAGCAGGAGGGGGTCGTATGGCTACACCTTC
TRBJ2-7	TRBD2	.	TRBV25-1	CASSETGLAYEQYF	TGTGCCAGCAGTGAGACGGGACTAGCTTACGAGCAGTACTTC
TRBJ2-5	.	.	TRBV10-2	CASSDYSRDKETQYF	TGCGCCAGCAGTGACTATTCGAGGGACAAGGAGACCCAGTACTTC
TRBJ2-7	.	.	TRBV15	CATSRDGVLFDEQYF	TGTGCCACCAGCAGAGATGGAGTTTTGTTTGACGAGCAGTACTTC
TRBJ1-1	.	few	TRBV10-3	CAISPGQNTEAFF	TGTGCCATCTCTCCTGGGCAGAACACTGAAGCTTTCTTT
TRBJ2-7	.	.	TRBV5-1	CASSSGHSEQYF	TGCGCCAGCAGCTCGGGACATAGCGAGCAGTACTTC
TRBJ1-2	.	.	TRBV5-1	CASSLVVGTALYGYTF	TGCGCCAGCAGCTTGGTGGTGGGCACCGCCCTCTATGGCTACACCTTC
TRBJ2-1	.	.	TRBV7-2	CASSLAGARGNEQFF	TGTGCCAGCAGCTTAGCGGGGGCCAGGGGCAATGAGCAGTTCTTC
TRBJ2-3	TRBD2	few	TRBV28	CASSFRGESTDTQYF	TGTGCCAGCAGTTTTCGGGGGGAGAGCACAGATACGCAGTATTTT
TRBJ2-1	.	.	TRBV7-9	CASSLRMAGQPFF	TGTGCCAGCAGCTTAAGAATGGCGGGACAGCCGTTCTTC
TRBJ1-1	.	few	TRBV18	CASSPYRDPNTEAFF	TGTGCCAGCTCACCATACAGGGACCCGAACACTGAAGCTTTCTTT
TRBJ2-1	.	.	TRBV10-1	CASSVGWEQFF	TGCGCCAGCAGTGTCGGTTGGGAGCAGTTCTTC
TRBJ2-7	.	.	TRBV5-1	CASSSPRDAYEQYF	TGCGCCAGCAGCTCCCCGCGGGACGCCTACGAGCAGTACTTC
TRBJ1-1	.	few	TRBV7-9	CASSLGGATEAFF	TGTGCCAGCAGCTTAGGGGGCGCGACTGAAGCTTTCTTT
TRBJ2-7	TRBD1	.	TRBV7-3	CASSKTGGEQYF	TGTGCCAGCAGCAAGACAGGGGGCGAGCAGTACTTC
TRBJ2-6	.	.	TRBV7-6	CASSLADSSGANVLTF	TGTGCCAGCAGCTTAGCGGACAGCTCTGGGGCCAACGTCCTGACTTTC
TRBJ2-7	.	.	TRBV2	CASRQGRQDEQYF	TGTGCCAGCAGACAGGGCCGGCAGGACGAGCAGTACTTC
TRBJ1-1	TRBD1	.	TRBV28	CASRTTGGTEAFF	TGTGCCAGCAGAACGACAGGGGGGACTGAAGCTTTCTTT
TRBJ1-5	.	.	TRBV18	CASSPLGQNNQPQHF	TGTGCCAGCTCCCCTCTGGGGCAGAACAATCAGCCCCAGCATTTT
TRBJ1-2	TRBD1	.	TRBV5-1	CASSLPDRANYGYTF	TGCGCCAGCAGCTTGCCCGACAGGGCGAACTATGGCTACACCTTC
TRBJ2-7	TRBD2	once	TRBV7-9	CSSSLISGRVMAEQYF	TGTTCCAGCAGCTTAATAAGCGGGAGGGTGATGGCGGAGCAGTACTTC
TRBJ2-1	TRBD2	.	TRBV7-3	CASSPTLAGPLNEQFF	TGTGCCAGCAGCCCGACCCTAGCGGGGCCCCTCAATGAGCAGTTCTTC
TRBJ2-1	TRBD2	.	TRBV11-3	CASSSTSGRGWNEQFF	TGTGCCAGCAGCTCGACTAGCGGGAGGGGTTGGAATGAGCAGTTCTTC
TRBJ2-7	.	.	TRBV11-2	CASRRDIERSYEQYF	TGTGCCAGCAGGCGAGATATAGAGCGGTCCTACGAGCAGTACTTC
TRBJ2-3	TRBD2	.	TRBV29-1	CSVVKASGPDTQYF	TGCAGCGTTGTGAAGGCTAGCGGACCAGATACGCAGTATTTT
TRBJ2-1	.	.	TRBV11-1	CASSLVRSNEQFF	TGTGCCAGCAGCTTAGTGAGGTCCAATGAGCAGTTCTTC
TRBJ2-7	TRBD2	.	TRBV6-5	CASSYLAGVGEQYF	TGTGCCAGCAGTTACCTAGCGGGAGTGGGGGAGCAGTACTTC
TRBJ2-7	.	.	TRBV30	CAWGSSGVYEQYF	TGTGCCTGGGGTAGCTCCGGGGTCTACGAGCAGTACTTC
TRBJ1-2	.	once	TRBV6-5	CASSTNTQTYGYTF	TGTGCCAGCAGCACCAATACACAGACCTATGGCTACACCTTC
TRBJ2-7	TRBD2	few	TRBV18	CASTNSGRSSYEQYF	TGTGCCAGCACCAATAGCGGGAGAAGTTCCTACGAGCAGTACTTC
TRBJ2-3	TRBD1	.	TRBV29-1	CSVVLGQGSDTQYF	TGCAGCGTTGTGTTGGGACAGGGGTCAGATACGCAGTATTTT